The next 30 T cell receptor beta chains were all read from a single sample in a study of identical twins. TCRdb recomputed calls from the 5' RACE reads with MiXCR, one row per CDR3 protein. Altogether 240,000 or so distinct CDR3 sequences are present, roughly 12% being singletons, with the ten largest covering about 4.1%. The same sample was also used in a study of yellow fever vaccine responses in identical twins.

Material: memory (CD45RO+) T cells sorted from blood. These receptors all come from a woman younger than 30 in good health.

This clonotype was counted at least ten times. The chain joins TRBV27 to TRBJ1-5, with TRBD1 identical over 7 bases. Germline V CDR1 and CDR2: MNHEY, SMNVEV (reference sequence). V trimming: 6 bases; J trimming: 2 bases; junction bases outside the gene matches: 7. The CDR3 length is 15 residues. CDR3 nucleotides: TGTGCCAGCAGCCCCGACAGGGTGGGCAATCAGCCCCAGCATTTT. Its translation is CASSPDRVGNQPQHF.

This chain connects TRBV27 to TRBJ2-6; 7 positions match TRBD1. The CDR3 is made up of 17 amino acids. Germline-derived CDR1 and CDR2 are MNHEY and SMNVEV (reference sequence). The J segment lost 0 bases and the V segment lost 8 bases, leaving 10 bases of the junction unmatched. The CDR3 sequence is CASEPRDRSSGANVLTF. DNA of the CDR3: TGTGCCAGCGAACCCCGGGACAGAAGCTCTGGGGCCAACGTCCTGACTTTC.

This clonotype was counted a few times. DNA for the CDR3: TGTGCCTGGATCCCGACTGGCGCCGGGGAGCTGTTTTTT. Its protein is CAWIPTGAGELFF. This chain connects TRBV30 to TRBJ2-2; no clear D gene. The germline V gene has CDR1 GTSNPN and CDR2 SVGIG (reference sequence). CDR3 length: 13 amino acids. Trimming stripped 4 bases from V and 6 bases from J, with 12 bases between.

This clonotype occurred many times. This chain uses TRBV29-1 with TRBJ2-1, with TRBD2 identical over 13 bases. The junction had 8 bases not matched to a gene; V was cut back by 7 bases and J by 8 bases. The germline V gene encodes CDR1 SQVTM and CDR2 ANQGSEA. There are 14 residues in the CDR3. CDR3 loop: CSAQGLAGVDEQFF. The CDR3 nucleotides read TGCAGCGCCCAAGGACTAGCGGGAGTAGATGAGCAGTTCTTC.

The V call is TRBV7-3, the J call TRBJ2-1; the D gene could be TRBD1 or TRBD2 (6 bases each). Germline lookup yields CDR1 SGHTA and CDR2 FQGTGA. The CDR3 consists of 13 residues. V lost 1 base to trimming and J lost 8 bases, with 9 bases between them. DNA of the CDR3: TGTGCCAGCAGCTTAAAAGGGGGGCATGAGCAGTTCTTC. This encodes CASSLKGGHEQFF.

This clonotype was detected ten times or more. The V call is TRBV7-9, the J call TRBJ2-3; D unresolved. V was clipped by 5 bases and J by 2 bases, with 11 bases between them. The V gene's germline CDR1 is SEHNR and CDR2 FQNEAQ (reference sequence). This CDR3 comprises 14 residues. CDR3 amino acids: CASSPSDPTDTQYF. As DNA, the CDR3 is TGTGCCAGCAGCCCGTCGGATCCCACAGATACGCAGTATTTT.

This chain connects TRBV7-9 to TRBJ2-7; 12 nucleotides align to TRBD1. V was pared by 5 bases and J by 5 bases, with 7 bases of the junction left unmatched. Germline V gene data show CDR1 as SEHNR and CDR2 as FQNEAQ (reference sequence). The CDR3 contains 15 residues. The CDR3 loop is CASSGTGTGGNEQYF. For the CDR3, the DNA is TGTGCCAGCAGCGGGACCGGGACAGGGGGCAACGAGCAGTACTTC.

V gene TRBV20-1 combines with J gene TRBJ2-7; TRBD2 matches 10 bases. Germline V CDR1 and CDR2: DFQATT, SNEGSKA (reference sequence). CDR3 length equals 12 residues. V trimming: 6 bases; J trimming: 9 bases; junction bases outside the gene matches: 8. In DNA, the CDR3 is TGCAGTGCGAGGACTAGCGGCTTATGGCAGTACTTC. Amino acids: CSARTSGLWQYF.

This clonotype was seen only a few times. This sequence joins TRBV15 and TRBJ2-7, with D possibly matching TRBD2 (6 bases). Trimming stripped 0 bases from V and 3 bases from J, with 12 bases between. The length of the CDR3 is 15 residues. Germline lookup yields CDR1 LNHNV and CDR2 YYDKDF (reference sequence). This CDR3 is CATSRDRAGIYEQYF. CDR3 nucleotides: TGTGCCACCAGCAGAGATCGGGCGGGGATCTACGAGCAGTACTTC.

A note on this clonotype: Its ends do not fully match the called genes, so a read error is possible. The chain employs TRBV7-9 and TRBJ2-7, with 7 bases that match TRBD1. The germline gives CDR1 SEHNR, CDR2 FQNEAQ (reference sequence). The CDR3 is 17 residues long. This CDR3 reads CTSSLARQGRLGDEQYF. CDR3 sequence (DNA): TGTACCAGCAGCTTAGCCAGACAGGGACGCCTTGGAGATGAGCAGTACTTC.

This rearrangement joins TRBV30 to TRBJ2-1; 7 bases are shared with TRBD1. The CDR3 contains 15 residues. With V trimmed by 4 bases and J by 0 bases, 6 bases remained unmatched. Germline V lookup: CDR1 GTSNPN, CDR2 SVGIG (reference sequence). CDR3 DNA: TGTGCCTGGACAAGACAGGGCCTCTCCTACAATGAGCAGTTCTTC. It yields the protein CAWTRQGLSYNEQFF.

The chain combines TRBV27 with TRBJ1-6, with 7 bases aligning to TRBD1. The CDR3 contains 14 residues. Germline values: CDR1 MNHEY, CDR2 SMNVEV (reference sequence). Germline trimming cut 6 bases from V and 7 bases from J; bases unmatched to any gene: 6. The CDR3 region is CASRRQGGNSPLHF. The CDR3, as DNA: TGTGCCAGCAGGAGACAGGGTGGGAATTCACCCCTCCACTTT.

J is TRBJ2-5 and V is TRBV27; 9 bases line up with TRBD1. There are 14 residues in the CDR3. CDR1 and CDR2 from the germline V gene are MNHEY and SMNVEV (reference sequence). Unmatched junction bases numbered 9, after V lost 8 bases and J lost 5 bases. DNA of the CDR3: TGTGCCAGCGAATACCGGGACAGGGTTGAGACCCAGTACTTC. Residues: CASEYRDRVETQYF.

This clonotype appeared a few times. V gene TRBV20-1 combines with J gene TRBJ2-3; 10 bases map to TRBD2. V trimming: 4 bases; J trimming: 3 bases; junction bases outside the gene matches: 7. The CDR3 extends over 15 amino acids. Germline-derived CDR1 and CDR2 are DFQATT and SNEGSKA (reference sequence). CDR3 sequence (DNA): TGCAGTGCTACGGAGGGGACTAGCGTAACAGATACGCAGTATTTT. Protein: CSATEGTSVTDTQYF.

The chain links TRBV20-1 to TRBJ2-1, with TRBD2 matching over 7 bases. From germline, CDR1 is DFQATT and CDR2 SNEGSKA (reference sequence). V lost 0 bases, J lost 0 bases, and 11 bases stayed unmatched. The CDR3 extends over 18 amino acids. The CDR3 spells CSARDMEVAGSSYNEQFF. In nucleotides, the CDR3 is TGCAGTGCTAGAGATATGGAAGTAGCGGGTAGCTCCTACAATGAGCAGTTCTTC.

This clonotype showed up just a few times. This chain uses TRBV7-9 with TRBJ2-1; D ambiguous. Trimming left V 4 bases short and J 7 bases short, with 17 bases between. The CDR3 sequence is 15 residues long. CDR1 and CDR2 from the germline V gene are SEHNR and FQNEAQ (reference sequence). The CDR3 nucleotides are TGTGCCAGCAGCTCACCTGGTGGGGTGAGAAATGAGCAGTTCTTC. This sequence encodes CASSSPGGVRNEQFF. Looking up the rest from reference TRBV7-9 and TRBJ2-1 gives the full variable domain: DTGVSQNPRHKITKRGQNVTFRCDPISEHNRLYWYRQTLGQGPEFLTYFQNEAQLEKSRLLSDRFSAERPKGSFSTLEIQRTEQGDSAMYLCASSSPGGVRNEQFFGPGTRLTVL.

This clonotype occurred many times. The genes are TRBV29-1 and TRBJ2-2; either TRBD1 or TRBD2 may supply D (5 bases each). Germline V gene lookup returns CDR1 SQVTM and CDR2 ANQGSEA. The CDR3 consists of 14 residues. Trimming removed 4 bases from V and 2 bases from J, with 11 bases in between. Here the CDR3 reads CSVVSGTNTGELFF. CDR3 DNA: TGCAGCGTTGTATCGGGGACCAACACCGGGGAGCTGTTTTTT.

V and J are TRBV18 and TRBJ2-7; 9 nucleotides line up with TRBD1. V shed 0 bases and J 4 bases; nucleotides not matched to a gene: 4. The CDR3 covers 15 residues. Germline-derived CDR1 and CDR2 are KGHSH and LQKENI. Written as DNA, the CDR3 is TGTGCCAGCTCACCACCGGGACAGGGACGGTACGAGCAGTACTTC. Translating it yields CASSPPGQGRYEQYF.

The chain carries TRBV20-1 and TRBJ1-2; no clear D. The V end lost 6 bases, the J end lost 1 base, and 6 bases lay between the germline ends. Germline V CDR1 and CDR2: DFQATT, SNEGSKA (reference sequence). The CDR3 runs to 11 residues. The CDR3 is CSATDNYGYTF. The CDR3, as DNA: TGCAGTGCAACAGATAACTATGGCTACACCTTC.

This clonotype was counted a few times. This CDR3 reads CASSGDLSSEAFF. The CDR3 DNA reads TGTGCCAGCAGTGGGGACCTTTCTTCTGAAGCTTTCTTT. This chain links TRBV2 with TRBJ1-1, with a tentative D call TRBD1 (5 bases). Per the germline V gene, CDR1 is SNHLY and CDR2 is FYNNEI. The V and J ends lost 4 bases and 6 bases respectively, with 12 bases between them. The CDR3 spans 13 residues.

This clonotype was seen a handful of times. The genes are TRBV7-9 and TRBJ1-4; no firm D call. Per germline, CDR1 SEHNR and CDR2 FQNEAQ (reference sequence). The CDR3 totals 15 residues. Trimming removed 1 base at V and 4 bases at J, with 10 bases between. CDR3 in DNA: TGTGCCAGCAGCTTAGGTACTGCATATAATGAAAAACTGTTTTTT. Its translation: CASSLGTAYNEKLFF.

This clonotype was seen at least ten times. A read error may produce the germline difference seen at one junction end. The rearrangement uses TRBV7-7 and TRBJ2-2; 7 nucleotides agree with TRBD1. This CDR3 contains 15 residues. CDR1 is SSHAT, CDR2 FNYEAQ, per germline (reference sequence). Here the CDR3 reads CASSAGTDRTGELFF. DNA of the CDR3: TGTGCTAGCAGCGCCGGGACAGACCGTACCGGGGAGCTGTTTTTT.

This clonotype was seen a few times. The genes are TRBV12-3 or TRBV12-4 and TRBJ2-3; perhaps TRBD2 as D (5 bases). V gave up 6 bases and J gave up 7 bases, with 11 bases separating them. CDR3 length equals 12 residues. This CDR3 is CASSYIANTQYF. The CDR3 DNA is TGTGCCAGCAGCTATATAGCGAATACGCAGTATTTT.

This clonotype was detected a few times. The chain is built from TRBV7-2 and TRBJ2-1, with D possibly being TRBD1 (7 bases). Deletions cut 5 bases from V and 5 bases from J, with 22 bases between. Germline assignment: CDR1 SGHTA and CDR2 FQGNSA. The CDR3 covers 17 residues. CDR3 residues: CASSRTWGQGGNNEQFF. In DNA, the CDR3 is TGTGCCAGCAGCCGCACCTGGGGGCAGGGGGGCAACAATGAGCAGTTCTTC.

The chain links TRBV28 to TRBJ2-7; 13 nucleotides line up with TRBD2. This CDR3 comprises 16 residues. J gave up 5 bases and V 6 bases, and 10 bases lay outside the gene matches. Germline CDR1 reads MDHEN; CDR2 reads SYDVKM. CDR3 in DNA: TGTGCCAGCAGCCCTACAGGGACTAGCGGGATGAACGAGCAGTACTTC. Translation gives CASSPTGTSGMNEQYF.

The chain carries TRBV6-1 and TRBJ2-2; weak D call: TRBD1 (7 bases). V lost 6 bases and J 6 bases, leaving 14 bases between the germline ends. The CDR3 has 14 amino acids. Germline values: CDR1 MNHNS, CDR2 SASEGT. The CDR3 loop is CASSPGGGAGELFF. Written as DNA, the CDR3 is TGTGCCAGCAGCCCAGGGGGAGGCGCCGGGGAGCTGTTTTTT.

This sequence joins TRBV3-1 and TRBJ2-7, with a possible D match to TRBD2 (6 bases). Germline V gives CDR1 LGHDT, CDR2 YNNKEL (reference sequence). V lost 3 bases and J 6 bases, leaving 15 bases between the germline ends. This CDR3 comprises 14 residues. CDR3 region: CASSQARRVAEQYF. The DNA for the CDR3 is TGTGCCAGCAGCCAGGCCAGGAGGGTCGCCGAGCAGTACTTC.

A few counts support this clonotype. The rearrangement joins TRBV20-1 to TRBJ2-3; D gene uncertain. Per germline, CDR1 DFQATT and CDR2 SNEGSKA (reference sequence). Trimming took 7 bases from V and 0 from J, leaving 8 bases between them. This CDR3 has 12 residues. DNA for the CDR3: TGCAGTGGAGGTACAAGCACAGATACGCAGTATTTT. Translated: CSGGTSTDTQYF.

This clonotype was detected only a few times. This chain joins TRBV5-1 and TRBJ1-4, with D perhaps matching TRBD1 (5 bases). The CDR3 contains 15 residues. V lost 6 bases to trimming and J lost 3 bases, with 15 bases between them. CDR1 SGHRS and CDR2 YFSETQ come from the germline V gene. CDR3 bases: TGCGCCAGCAAATTTGAGGGGCGAGCTAATGAAAAACTGTTTTTT. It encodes CASKFEGRANEKLFF.

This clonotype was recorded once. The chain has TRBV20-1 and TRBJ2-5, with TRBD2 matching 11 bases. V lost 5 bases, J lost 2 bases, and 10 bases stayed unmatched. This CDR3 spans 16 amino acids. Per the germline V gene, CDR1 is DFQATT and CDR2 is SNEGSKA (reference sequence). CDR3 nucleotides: TGCAGTGCTCGCCCGTGGGGACTAGCGGAACAAGAGACCCAGTACTTC. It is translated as CSARPWGLAEQETQYF.